One and the same sample provided the 23 T cell receptor beta chains below, sequenced in a study of CD8 T cells in ankylosing spondylitis. TCRdb re-called the 5' RACE reads through MiXCR, storing one row per CDR3 protein. Altogether some 350,000 distinct CDR3 sequences are present, under 15% being singletons, with the ten largest covering 0.9% to 1.2%. Sequenced sample: blood, either unsorted or a sorted T cell fraction (not recorded which). These receptors all come from a male donor with ankylosing spondylitis or in good health (not recorded which).

This clonotype was observed a few times. The chain recombines TRBV12-3 or TRBV12-4 with TRBJ2-1; no clear D. Trimming took off 11 bases at V and 6 bases at J, with 11 bases between the two ends. The CDR3 has 11 amino acids. The CDR3 region is CASRVGNEQFF. For the CDR3, the DNA is TGTGCCTCTCGGGTTGGCAATGAGCAGTTCTTC.

Only a few counts were recorded for this clonotype. The chain links TRBV6-5 to TRBJ1-2; possible D gene TRBD1, 5 bases. CDR1 MNHEY and CDR2 SVGAGI come from the germline V gene. V was trimmed by 4 bases and J by 4 bases, leaving 16 bases between them. This CDR3 has 15 amino acids. Here the CDR3 DNA reads TGTGCCAGCAGTTCGGGGACGGTTAGGGGCTATGGCTACACCTTC. Protein sequence: CASSSGTVRGYGYTF.

This clonotype was observed a handful of times. CDR3 sequence: CATSRDKTSGSRGEQYF. CDR3 sequence (DNA): TGTGCCACCAGCAGAGACAAGACTAGCGGGAGTAGAGGCGAGCAGTACTTC. This chain uses TRBV15 with TRBJ2-7, with TRBD2 matching over 12 bases. Germline loops: CDR1 LNHNV, CDR2 YYDKDF (reference sequence). The CDR3 loop spans 17 amino acids. The ends lost 0 bases at V and 6 bases at J; junction bases unmatched: 9. Variable domain in full (rest from reference TRBV15 and TRBJ2-7): DAMVIQNPRYQVTQFGKPVTLSCSQTLNHNVMYWYQQKSSQAPKLLFHYYDKDFNNEADTPDNFQSRRPNTSFCFLDIRSPGLGDTAMYLCATSRDKTSGSRGEQYFGPGTRLTVT.

The chain carries TRBV6-1 and TRBJ2-5; 10 nucleotides align to TRBD2. Germline V gene lookup returns CDR1 MNHNS and CDR2 SASEGT. V was pared by 6 bases and J by 2 bases, with 9 bases of the junction left unmatched. The length of the CDR3 is 16 residues. This CDR3 reads CASSLPRTSGQETQYF. The CDR3 coding sequence is TGTGCCAGCAGCCTACCCCGGACTAGCGGACAAGAGACCCAGTACTTC.

The chain links TRBV2 to TRBJ2-2; 9 nucleotides agree with TRBD2. The CDR3 has 17 amino acids. Per the germline V gene, CDR1 is SNHLY and CDR2 is FYNNEI. Losses at the gene ends were 7 bases for V and 6 bases for J; bases not matched to a gene: 15. The CDR3 sequence is CASTARPLAGAPGELFF. The CDR3 nucleotides are TGTGCCAGCACCGCCCGACCCTTAGCGGGGGCTCCCGGGGAGCTGTTTTTT.

This clonotype was picked up many times. The chain employs TRBV11-2 and TRBJ2-3; 8 nucleotides match TRBD2. CDR3 length equals 15 residues. Germline lookup yields CDR1 SGHAT and CDR2 FQNNGV. Losses at the gene ends were 3 bases for V and 7 bases for J; bases not matched to a gene: 9. CDR3 nucleotides: TGTGCCAGCAGCTTGGAGCGGGGGCCTTTAAATACGCAGTATTTT. This codes for CASSLERGPLNTQYF.

The chain carries TRBV3-1 and TRBJ2-1, with D unresolved. The CDR3 has 14 amino acids. Germline assignment: CDR1 LGHDT and CDR2 YNNKEL (reference sequence). Deletions cut 1 base from V and 7 bases from J, with 11 bases between. Here the CDR3 DNA reads TGTGCCAGCAGCCAAGTTGTATGGGGTAATGAGCAGTTCTTC. Protein product: CASSQVVWGNEQFF.

The V call is TRBV7-7, the J call TRBJ2-1; 8 nucleotides match TRBD1. The germline V gene encodes CDR1 SSHAT and CDR2 FNYEAQ (reference sequence). J was trimmed by 6 bases and V by 2 bases; bases with no gene match: 6. This CDR3 comprises 15 residues. CDR3 in DNA: TGTGCCAGCAGCTTAAACCCGACAGGGGCCAATGAGCAGTTCTTC. This encodes CASSLNPTGANEQFF.

The chain is built from TRBV12-3 or TRBV12-4 and TRBJ2-5; no clear D. V was cut by 5 bases and J by 1 base, with 5 bases left in between. The CDR3 runs to 12 residues. The CDR3 is CASSITQETQYF. The CDR3 nucleotides read TGTGCCAGCAGTATTACCCAAGAGACCCAGTACTTC.

This sequence joins TRBV2 and TRBJ2-3; 10 positions match TRBD1. The CDR3 has 14 residues. Trimming took 6 bases from V and 7 from J; bases not matched to a gene: 7. Germline-derived CDR1 and CDR2 are SNHLY and FYNNEI. The CDR3 nucleotides read TGTGCCAGCAGGGAGACAGGGGGCCGATATACGCAGTATTTT. Translating it yields CASRETGGRYTQYF.

This clonotype was counted ten times or more. The rearrangement joins TRBV6-5 to TRBJ2-7; a possible D gene is TRBD1 (5 bases). The V gene's germline CDR1 is MNHEY and CDR2 SVGAGI. This CDR3 contains 17 residues. The V and J ends lost 0 bases and 3 bases respectively, with 18 bases between them. The DNA of the CDR3 is TGTGCCAGCAGTTACTCGATAGGTCAGGGTTTAATCTACGAGCAGTACTTC. Amino acids: CASSYSIGQGLIYEQYF.

V is TRBV2 and J is TRBJ2-7; D is undetermined. The germline V and J ends were trimmed by 1 base and 6 bases, with 7 bases remaining between them. The germline CDR1 and CDR2 sequences are SNHLY and FYNNEI. The CDR3 sequence is 12 residues long. The CDR3: CASSEGRREQYF. Here the CDR3 DNA reads TGTGCCAGCAGTGAAGGGCGGCGCGAGCAGTACTTC.

This clonotype has a handful of counts. The chain has TRBV10-3 and TRBJ2-7; a weak D match, TRBD2 (6 bases). CDR1 and CDR2 (germline): ENHRY, SYGVKD. The CDR3 is made up of 13 amino acids. Trimming cost V 10 bases and J 2 bases, with 15 bases left between them. In nucleotides, the CDR3 is TGTGCCAGTCGGTGGGGGGAAACCTACGAGCAGTACTTC. Protein: CASRWGETYEQYF.

The J gene is TRBJ1-1, the V gene TRBV5-5, with 8 bases matching TRBD1. The CDR3 totals 14 residues. The germline V gene has CDR1 SGHKS and CDR2 YYEKEE (reference sequence). V was pared by 4 bases and J by 3 bases, with 5 bases of the junction left unmatched. CDR3 protein: CASSGGTGYTEAFF. CDR3 DNA: TGTGCCAGCAGCGGGGGGACAGGATACACTGAAGCTTTCTTT.

A few counts support this clonotype. The V gene is TRBV7-2, the J gene TRBJ2-7, with 7 bases matching TRBD1. The V gene's germline CDR1 is SGHTA and CDR2 FQGNSA. V lost 0 bases, J lost 3 bases, and 5 bases stayed unmatched. This CDR3 spans 15 amino acids. The CDR3 protein is CASSLARTGYYEQYF. The DNA of the CDR3 is TGTGCCAGCAGCTTAGCAAGGACAGGATACTACGAGCAGTACTTC.

This clonotype was counted only a few times. The genes are TRBV5-1 and TRBJ1-6; tentative D call: TRBD1 (6 bases). The CDR3 runs to 14 residues. The germline gives CDR1 SGHRS, CDR2 YFSETQ. The ends were cut back, 4 bases at V and 8 bases at J, with 13 bases in the middle. In DNA form, the CDR3 reads TGCGCCAGCAGCATGGACAGTAAAGATTCACCCCTCCACTTT. It is translated as CASSMDSKDSPLHF. The variable domain in full, with the rest retrieved from reference TRBV5-1 and TRBJ1-6, is KAGVTQTPRYLIKTRGQQVTLSCSPISGHRSVSWYQQTPGQGLQFLFEYFSETQRNKGNFPGRFSGRQFSNSRSEMNVSTLELGDSALYLCASSMDSKDSPLHFGNGTRLTVT.

This clonotype was seen only a few times. The chain combines TRBV10-3 with TRBJ1-5; D call uncertain. The CDR3 covers 12 residues. Germline CDR1 is ENHRY and CDR2 is SYGVKD. V was pared by 4 bases and J by 6 bases, with 7 bases between. The CDR3 DNA sequence: TGTGCCATCAGTGGGGAGGGTCAGCCCCAGCATTTT. Its translation is CAISGEGQPQHF.

This clonotype was recorded a few times. The V gene is TRBV5-1, the J gene TRBJ2-1, with D tentatively TRBD2 (5 bases). V shed 2 bases and J shed 7 bases, with 16 bases lying between them. Per germline, CDR1 SGHRS and CDR2 YFSETQ. The CDR3 has 15 amino acids. CDR3 DNA sequence: TGCGCCAGCAGCTTATACGGGGAGTCGGGAAATGAGCAGTTCTTC. This translates into CASSLYGESGNEQFF.

This clonotype has a handful of counts. The chain is built from TRBV6-5 and TRBJ2-7, with 8 bases that match TRBD1. V gave up 2 bases and J gave up 11 bases; unmatched junction bases: 11. Germline loops: CDR1 MNHEY, CDR2 SVGAGI. This CDR3 region has 14 residues. The CDR3 is CASSYGTGTYVKYF. The CDR3 DNA is TGTGCCAGCAGTTACGGGACAGGTACCTACGTTAAGTACTTC.

Note on this clonotype: Compared with germline, one end of the junction differs, possibly owing to a read error. The gene calls are TRBV29-1 and TRBJ2-5; 7 bases are a match to TRBD1. Germline V gives CDR1 SQVTM, CDR2 ANQGSEA. The CDR3 contains 13 residues. CDR3 in DNA: TGCAGCGTTGGGGCTCGGGACAGAACAGGGACCCACTTC. This codes for CSVGARDRTGTHF. Looking up the rest from reference TRBV29-1 and TRBJ2-5 gives the full variable domain: SAVISQKPSRDICQRGTSLTIQCQVDSQVTMMFWYRQQPGQSLTLIATANQGSEATYESGFVIDKFPISRPNLTFSTLTVSNMSPEDSSIYLCSVGARDRTGTHFGPGTRLLVL.

Here the CDR3 DNA reads TGTGCCAGCGGGGCTAGCGGTTCCTACGAGCAGTACTTC. This gives the protein CASGASGSYEQYF. The chain uses TRBV3-1 and TRBJ2-7; 7 nucleotides align to TRBD2. Germline V CDR1 and CDR2: LGHDT, YNNKEL (reference sequence). V gave up 8 bases and J gave up 1 base; unmatched junction bases: 5. The CDR3 loop spans 13 amino acids.

This clonotype was detected a few times. The rearrangement links TRBV10-3 to TRBJ2-2; TRBD2 matches 10 bases. This CDR3 contains 16 residues. V lost 6 bases and J lost 7; bases outside the gene matches: 11. Germline CDR1 is ENHRY and CDR2 is SYGVKD. CDR3 residues: CAIRGTSADVGGELFF. In nucleotides, the CDR3 is TGTGCCATCAGGGGGACTAGCGCCGATGTGGGCGGGGAGCTGTTTTTT.

This clonotype was counted only a few times. The V call is TRBV29-1, the J call TRBJ2-1, with D possibly being TRBD2 (6 bases). Germline CDR1 and CDR2: SQVTM and ANQGSEA. The CDR3 spans 14 residues. V lost 7 bases to trimming and J lost 0 bases, with 13 bases between them. CDR3 DNA sequence: TGCAGCGCGACGGGCGGGGTCTCCTACAATGAGCAGTTCTTC. This sequence encodes CSATGGVSYNEQFF.